The present entry profiles one T cell receptor (beta chain) with its context. Antigen unknown. Use of 60 Vbeta and 13 Jbeta primers characterized the PCR. The repertoire was sequenced with immunoSEQ multiplex PCR; TCRdb's copy has only in-frame clones and lacks some. Here the sample table reports over 65,000 clones. V gave up 7 bases and J gave up 5 bases; unmatched junction bases: 7. Germline V gives CDR1 MNHNY, CDR2 SVGAGI (reference sequence). This CDR3 is built from 14 residues. The data are from a study of cytomegalovirus exposure and HLA in healthy donors. Study-wide results and caveats: Across donors, most TCRs were seen rarely, yet some public ones were widespread. Later analysis identified a missense DCLRE1C variant that was linked to TCR beta V- and J-gene trimming. The study recorded about 150 TCR beta chains that were cytomegalovirus-associated. It was likely that a cluster of highly shared sequence variants was a sequencing artifact.

Material for sequencing was PBMCs. The sequence was obtained from a man aged 25-45 years in good health and CMV-seronegative. The chain carries TRBV6-6 and TRBJ2-2; 7 bases fit TRBD1. CDR3 residues: CASNPGGWTGELFF. Written as DNA, the CDR3 is TGTGCCAGCAACCCAGGGGGTTGGACCGGGGAGCTGTTTTTT.